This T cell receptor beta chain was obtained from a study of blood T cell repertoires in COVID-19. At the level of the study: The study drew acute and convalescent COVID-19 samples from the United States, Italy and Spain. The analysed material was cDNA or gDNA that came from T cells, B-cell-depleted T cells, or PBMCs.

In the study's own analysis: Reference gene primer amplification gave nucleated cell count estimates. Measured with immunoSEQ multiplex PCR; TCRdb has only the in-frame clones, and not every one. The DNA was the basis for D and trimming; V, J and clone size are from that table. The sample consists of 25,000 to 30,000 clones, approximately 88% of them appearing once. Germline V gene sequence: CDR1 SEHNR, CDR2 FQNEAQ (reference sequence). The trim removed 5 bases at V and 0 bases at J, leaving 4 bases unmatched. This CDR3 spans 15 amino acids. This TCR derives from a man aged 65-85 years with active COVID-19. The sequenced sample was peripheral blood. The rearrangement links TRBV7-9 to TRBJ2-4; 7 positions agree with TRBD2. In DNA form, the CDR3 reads TGTGCCAGCAGCGCCAGCGGGGTAGCCAAAAACATTCAGTACTTC. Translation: CASSASGVAKNIQYF. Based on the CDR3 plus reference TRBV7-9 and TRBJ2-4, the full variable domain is DTGVSQNPRHKITKRGQNVTFRCDPISEHNRLYWYRQTLGQGPEFLTYFQNEAQLEKSRLLSDRFSAERPKGSFSTLEIQRTEQGDSAMYLCASSASGVAKNIQYFGAGTRLSVL.